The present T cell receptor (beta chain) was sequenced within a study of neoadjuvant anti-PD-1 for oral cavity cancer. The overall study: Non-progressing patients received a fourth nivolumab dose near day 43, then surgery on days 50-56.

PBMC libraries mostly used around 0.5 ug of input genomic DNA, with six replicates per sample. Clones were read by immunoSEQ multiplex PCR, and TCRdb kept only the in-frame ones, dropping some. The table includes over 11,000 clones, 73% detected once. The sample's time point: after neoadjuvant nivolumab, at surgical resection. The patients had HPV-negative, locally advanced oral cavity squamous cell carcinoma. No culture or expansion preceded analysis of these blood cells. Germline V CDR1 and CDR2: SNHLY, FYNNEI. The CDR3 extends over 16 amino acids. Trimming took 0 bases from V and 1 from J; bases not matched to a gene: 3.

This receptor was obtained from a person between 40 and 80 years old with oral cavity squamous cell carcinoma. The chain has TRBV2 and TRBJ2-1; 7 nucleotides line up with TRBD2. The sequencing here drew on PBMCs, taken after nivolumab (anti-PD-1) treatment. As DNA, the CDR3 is TGTGCCAGCAGTGAAGCCCGCGGGGGATCCTACAATGAGCAGTTCTTC. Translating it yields CASSEARGGSYNEQFF.